These 10 T cell receptor beta chains share one sample of origin, sequenced in a study of CXCR3-negative and CXCR3-positive naive CD8 T cells. The authors prepared UMI-labeled TRB cDNA libraries by 5' RACE. Using the 5' RACE reads, TCRdb records one entry per CDR3 protein without DNA. This sample's table has around 60,000 distinct CDR3 sequences. The sequenced sample consisted of naive CXCR3- CD8+ T cells from blood. Subset reported: CD45RO-CCR7+CD27+CD95- naive CD8+ T cells lacking CXCR3 (TNR3-). The receptors derive from a human donor in good health. Some clones in this sample may be carry-over from other donors' samples.

V is TRBV21-1 and J is TRBJ2-3; no DNA is available, so the TRBD2 call from TCRdb remains unchecked. TRBV21-1 is flagged as a pseudogene. The CDR3 is 16 residues long. CDR3 amino acids: CATKPGLAVSTDTQYF.

The V call is TRBV27, the J call TRBJ2-7. This CDR3 is 13 amino acids long. Germline-derived CDR1 and CDR2 are MNHEY and SMNVEV (reference sequence). This CDR3 is CASGTTISYEQYF.

J is TRBJ2-3 and V is TRBV11-3; with no DNA, the TCRdb D assignment of TRBD1 cannot be verified. The CDR3 totals 14 residues. CDR1 is SGHNT, CDR2 YENEEA, per germline. The CDR3 reads CASSPGQWTDTQYF.

The CDR3 region is CASSDRPNTEAFF. V gene TRBV6-4 combines with J gene TRBJ1-1. CDR3 length: 13 amino acids. CDR1 is MRHNA, CDR2 SNTAGT, per germline.

This chain joins TRBV19 and TRBJ2-3; TCRdb selects TRBD2, and the lack of DNA leaves this call unchecked. This CDR3 contains 17 residues. Per germline, CDR1 LNHDA and CDR2 SQIVND (reference sequence). CDR3 region: CASSISLTSARTDTQYF. Variable domain in full (rest from reference TRBV19 and TRBJ2-3): DGGITQSPKYLFRKEGQNVTLSCEQNLNHDAMYWYRQDPGQGLRLIYYSQIVNDFQKGDIAEGYSVSREKKESFPLTVTSAQKNPTAFYLCASSISLTSARTDTQYFGPGTRLTVL.

CDR3 residues: CASSVGGGDAETQYF. This chain uses TRBV6-4 with TRBJ2-5; TCRdb calls TRBD1, which cannot be checked without DNA. Germline V gives CDR1 MRHNA, CDR2 SNTAGT. The CDR3 length is 15 residues.

This chain joins TRBV7-2 and TRBJ2-1. The CDR3 is made up of 16 amino acids. The germline V gene encodes CDR1 SGHTA and CDR2 FQGNSA. The CDR3 reads CASSPLGFSSYNEQFF. Combining the CDR3 with reference TRBV7-2 and TRBJ2-1 gives the whole variable domain GAGVSQSPSNKVTEKGKDVELRCDPISGHTALYWYRQSLGQGLEFLIYFQGNSAPDKSGLPSDRFSAERTGGSVSTLTIQRTQQEDSAVYLCASSPLGFSSYNEQFFGPGTRLTVL.

The chain joins TRBV20-1 to TRBJ2-7; TCRdb names TRBD1, which stays unverified in the absence of DNA. This CDR3 has 15 residues. From germline, CDR1 is DFQATT and CDR2 SNEGSKA (reference sequence). CDR3 in amino acids: CSARTTRDSPYEQYF.

The chain carries TRBV7-3 and TRBJ2-2; the TRBD1 assignment by TCRdb is unverifiable without DNA. The CDR3 length is 16 residues. CDR1 is SGHTA, CDR2 FQGTGA, per germline. The CDR3 spells CASSSGQGLYTGELFF.

The rearrangement links TRBV7-2 to TRBJ2-3. Germline V CDR1 and CDR2: SGHTA, FQGNSA. This CDR3 is 11 amino acids long. CDR3: CASRGTDTQYF.